A selection of T cell receptor beta chains follows, all from one sample in a study of T cell responses to AZD1222 COVID-19 vaccine. The table came from immunoSEQ multiplex PCR; TCRdb's copy has only in-frame clones and leaves some out. The sample holds more than 95,000 clones; 88% are singletons and the top ten take around 9.4%. The material sequenced was peripheral blood, taken on day 0 of AZD1222 vaccination. All receptors derive from an adult in good health. The CDR3 runs from the conserved cysteine through the conserved F or W. The D gene is left open where the match is weak. Size tells how often a clone was seen (once, few, many) or the class of an expanded clone, and some rows leave it out.

V	J	D	size	CDR3	DNA
TRBV19	TRBJ1-4	.	.	CASSISAGLSEKLFF	TGTGCCAGTAGTATATCGGCGGGGCTCAGCGAAAAACTGTTTTTT
TRBV7-7	TRBJ2-6	.	.	CASSPSLEGSGANVLTF	TGTGCCAGCAGCCCCAGTTTGGAGGGCTCTGGGGCCAACGTCCTGACTTTC
TRBV5-4	TRBJ2-2	TRBD2	.	CASSIPSAGGGLNTGELFF	TGTGCCAGCAGCATACCGTCCGCCGGCGGGGGGCTAAACACCGGGGAGCTGTTTTTT
TRBV7-2	TRBJ2-7	.	.	CASSLPAESYEQYF	TGTGCCAGCAGCTTACCAGCGGAGTCCTACGAGCAGTACTTC
TRBV7-8	TRBJ1-4	.	.	CASSLVTGGEKLFF	TGTGCCAGCAGCTTAGTGACAGGAGGAGAAAAACTGTTTTTT
TRBV7-2	TRBJ1-2	TRBD1	few	CASSLKDRGTEGYTF	TGTGCCAGCAGCTTGAAGGACAGGGGGACGGAGGGCTACACCTTC
TRBV5-1	TRBJ1-1	.	few	CASSLGQTNTEAFF	TGCGCCAGCAGCTTGGGGCAAACAAACACTGAAGCTTTCTTT
TRBV5-1	TRBJ2-5	TRBD2	.	CASSLTSGEETQYF	TGCGCCAGCAGCTTGACTAGCGGGGAGGAGACCCAGTACTTC
TRBV6-4	TRBJ1-1	.	.	CASSLGRGTEAFF	TGTGCCAGCAGTTTGGGCAGGGGCACTGAAGCTTTCTTT
TRBV5-5	TRBJ2-7	.	.	CASSLGIGTYEQYF	TGTGCCAGCAGCTTGGGGATCGGAACCTACGAGCAGTACTTC
TRBV18	TRBJ1-3	.	.	CASSELRVQSGNTIYF	TGTGCCAGCTCAGAACTCAGGGTGCAGTCTGGAAACACCATATATTTT
TRBV7-2	TRBJ2-3	.	.	CASSPPDAFDTQYF	TGTGCCAGCAGCCCCCCGGATGCTTTTGATACGCAGTATTTT
TRBV10-1	TRBJ2-2	TRBD2	few	CASRTSGTGELFF	TGCGCCAGCAGGACTAGCGGGACCGGGGAGCTGTTTTTT
TRBV19	TRBJ1-3	TRBD1	once	CASSGQGSGNTIYF	TGTGCCAGTAGTGGACAGGGCTCTGGAAACACCATATATTTT
TRBV3-1/TRBV3-2	TRBJ2-2	.	.	CASSQVGSGNTGELFF	TGTGCCAGCAGCCAAGTCGGCAGCGGGAACACCGGGGAGCTGTTTTTT
TRBV4-2	TRBJ2-7	.	.	CASSQDWSGPSYEQYF	TGTGCCAGCAGCCAAGATTGGAGCGGGCCCTCCTACGAGCAGTACTTC
TRBV4-3	TRBJ2-5	TRBD2	.	CASSLRLAEETQYF	TGCGCCAGCAGCCTTAGACTAGCTGAAGAGACCCAGTACTTC
TRBV3-1/TRBV3-2	TRBJ1-1	.	.	CASSQDIGYTEAFF	TGTGCCAGCAGCCAAGATATTGGGTACACTGAAGCTTTCTTT
TRBV29-1	TRBJ1-5	.	.	CSGTLGNQPQHF	TGCAGCGGGACTTTGGGCAATCAGCCCCAGCATTTT
TRBV6-5	TRBJ1-4	TRBD1	.	CASSDRRGQGEKLFF	TGTGCCAGCAGCGACCGCCGCGGACAGGGGGAGAAACTGTTTTTT
TRBV11-2	TRBJ1-5	TRBD1	.	CASSLDSIQGARGQPQHF	TGTGCCAGCAGCTTAGACTCGATACAGGGGGCGCGGGGGCAGCCCCAGCATTTT
TRBV28	TRBJ2-7	.	.	CASRGGLYPYEQYF	TGTGCCAGCAGGGGTGGACTATACCCCTACGAGCAGTACTTC
TRBV28	TRBJ1-3	.	once	CASSRTTLGNTIYF	TGTGCCAGCTCCAGGACCACGCTTGGAAACACCATATATTTT
TRBV5-1	TRBJ2-7	TRBD1	.	CASSLEQGRWQYF	TGCGCCAGCAGCTTGGAACAGGGGCGATGGCAGTACTTC
TRBV2	TRBJ2-7	.	.	CASSEGRPLYEQYF	TGTGCCAGCAGTGAAGGGCGGCCTCTCTACGAGCAGTACTTC
TRBV2	TRBJ1-5	.	.	CASSVLARPQHF	TGTGCCAGCAGTGTCCTGGCCCGGCCCCAGCATTTT
TRBV6-2/TRBV6-3	TRBJ2-1	TRBD2	.	CASSYSNIGTSGTYNEQFF	TGTGCCAGCAGTTACTCGAACATTGGGACTAGCGGCACCTACAATGAGCAGTTCTTC
TRBV6-5	TRBJ1-2	.	few	CASSYFKGGYTF	TGTGCCAGCAGTTACTTCAAAGGTGGCTACACCTTC
TRBV28	TRBJ2-3	TRBD1	.	CASKGQTLYTDTQYF	TGTGCCAGCAAGGGACAGACCCTTTACACAGATACGCAGTATTTT
TRBV7-2	TRBJ2-5	.	.	CASSSGLMETQYF	TGTGCCAGCAGCAGTGGACTGATGGAGACCCAGTACTTC
TRBV7-2	TRBJ2-7	TRBD1	.	CASSSTGTGYEQYF	TGTGCCAGCAGCTCTACCGGGACAGGTTACGAGCAGTACTTC
TRBV24-1	TRBJ2-3	.	.	CATRDTGTTDTQYF	TGTGCCACCAGGGATACGGGGACTACAGATACGCAGTATTTT
TRBV4-2	TRBJ2-6	TRBD1	.	CASSQAAGGLSGANVLTF	TGTGCCAGCAGCCAAGCGGCAGGGGGCCTCTCTGGGGCCAACGTCCTGACTTTC
TRBV19	TRBJ1-2	.	once	CASSAGTDNYGYTF	TGTGCCAGTAGTGCCGGGACCGATAACTATGGCTACACCTTC
TRBV5-1	TRBJ2-5	TRBD2	.	CASSSASGGAAETQYF	TGCGCCAGCAGCTCGGCTAGCGGGGGGGCCGCAGAGACCCAGTACTTC
TRBV9	TRBJ1-4	.	.	CASSVGREATNEKLFF	TGTGCCAGCAGCGTAGGTAGGGAGGCAACTAATGAAAAACTGTTTTTT
TRBV19	TRBJ1-3	.	.	CASSTRGSFGNTIYF	TGTGCCAGTAGTACCCGGGGCTCCTTTGGAAACACCATATATTTT
TRBV6-5	TRBJ1-5	.	.	CASSPLGWNQPQHF	TGTGCCAGCAGTCCGCTCGGGTGGAATCAGCCCCAGCATTTT
TRBV6-5	TRBJ1-1	TRBD1	.	CASRGQVNTEAFF	TGTGCCAGCAGGGGACAGGTGAACACTGAAGCTTTCTTT
TRBV11-1	TRBJ2-3	.	.	CASSRTDTQYF	TGTGCCAGCAGCCGAACAGATACGCAGTATTTT
TRBV29-1	TRBJ1-4	TRBD1	.	CSTSGTGFSTNEKLFF	TGCAGCACCTCCGGGACAGGATTTTCAACTAATGAAAAACTGTTTTTT